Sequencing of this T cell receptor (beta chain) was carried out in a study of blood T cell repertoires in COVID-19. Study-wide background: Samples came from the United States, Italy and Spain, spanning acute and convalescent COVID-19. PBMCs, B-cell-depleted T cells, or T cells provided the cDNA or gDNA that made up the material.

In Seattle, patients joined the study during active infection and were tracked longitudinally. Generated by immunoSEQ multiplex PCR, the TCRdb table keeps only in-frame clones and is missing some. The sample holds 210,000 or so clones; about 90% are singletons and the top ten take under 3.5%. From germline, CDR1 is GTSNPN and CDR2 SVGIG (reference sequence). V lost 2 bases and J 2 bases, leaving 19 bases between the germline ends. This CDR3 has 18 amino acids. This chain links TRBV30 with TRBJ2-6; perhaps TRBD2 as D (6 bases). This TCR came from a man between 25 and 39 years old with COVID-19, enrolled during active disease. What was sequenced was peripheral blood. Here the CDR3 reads CAWSRAGRPLTGANVLTF. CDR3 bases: TGTGCCTGGAGTCGGGCAGGGAGGCCATTAACTGGGGCCAACGTCCTGACTTTC.